One T cell receptor beta chain is described in this entry. What it binds is not known. For the second PCR, which ran for about 6 to 11 cycles, a sample-barcoded 5' primer and a J-beta primer mix were used. Every cDNA molecule bore a tag from a template-switch adaptor containing 12 random nucleotides. Samples each returned at least 2.5 million CDR3-containing paired-end reads. TCRdb re-called the 5' RACE reads through MiXCR, storing one row per CDR3 protein. The sample carries 1.8 million or so distinct CDR3 sequences, 30% to 40% recorded once. The CDR3 contains 14 residues. CDR1 and CDR2 (germline): DFQATT, SNEGSKA (reference sequence). This sample stems from a study of blood T cells in healthy people across ages. The study, taken as a whole, reports: There were more naive CD4+ cells and higher diversity in long-lived donors than in aged donors. Age brought a roughly linear fall in TCR beta diversity measured per million T cells.

V gene TRBV20-1 combines with J gene TRBJ2-4; the D is unclear. The tail of the sequence fits TRBJ2-7 better, so the J call may be wrong. Sequencing input: blood. This sequence was found in a human donor in good health. This CDR3 is CSGFDKLGPYEQYF. CDR3 bases: TGCAGTGGGTTCGACAAGTTAGGACCGTACGAGCAGTACTTC.